This passage covers 29 T cell receptor beta chains from one sample sequenced in a study of T cells in Graves' hyperthyroidism and ophthalmopathy. Template material for amplifying TCR beta CDR3 regions consisted of RNA transcripts. First-round RT-PCR targeting the TCR CDR3 was performed with the HTBI primer set. TCRdb fed the multiplex PCR reads into MiXCR, producing one record per CDR3 protein. Seen here are 600,000 or so distinct CDR3 sequences, roughly 15% observed once, and the top ten hold 12%. Sequences were obtained from blood. Source of these receptors: a woman between 45 and 60 years old with Graves' ophthalmopathy.

This clonotype has a count of ten or more. The chain is built from TRBV7-9 and TRBJ2-5, with 11 positions matching TRBD2. The CDR3 has 18 amino acids. V shed 3 bases and J 5 bases; nucleotides not matched to a gene: 14. Germline CDR1 is SEHNR and CDR2 is FQNEAQ (reference sequence). CDR3 sequence (DNA): TGTGCCAGCAGCTTCGACTTTGAGACTAGCGGGACTCTTGAGACCCAGTACTTC. Encoded protein: CASSFDFETSGTLETQYF.

This clonotype was seen a handful of times. A much larger clone is a single base away; this may be a read error. The J gene is TRBJ2-1, the V gene TRBV11-2; D not certain. Germline CDR1 reads SGHAT; CDR2 reads FQNNGV. The CDR3 consists of 12 residues. The DNA of the CDR3 is TGTGCCAGCAGCCATAACCGTGGTGAGCAGCTCTTC. Residues: CASSHNRGEQLF.

The chain recombines TRBV6-1 with TRBJ2-7; D is perhaps TRBD2 (6 bases). Germline CDR1 is MNHNS and CDR2 is SASEGT. V was cut by 6 bases and J by 0 bases, with 12 bases left in between. The CDR3 is made up of 14 amino acids. This CDR3 reads CASSRRTNSYEQYF. The CDR3 DNA is TGTGCCAGCAGCCGCCGGACTAACTCCTACGAGCAGTACTTC.

This clonotype was found many times. The rearrangement joins TRBV12-3 or TRBV12-4 to TRBJ2-2, with 9 bases matching TRBD1. The V segment lost 5 bases and the J segment 5 bases; nucleotides outside the gene matches: 3. This CDR3 comprises 14 residues. The CDR3 DNA sequence: TGTGCCAGCAGTCACGGGACAGGGACCGGGGAGCTGTTTTTT. Translation: CASSHGTGTGELFF.

This chain connects TRBV19 to TRBJ2-7; TRBD1 matches at 12 bases. Germline CDR1 is LNHDA and CDR2 is SQIVND (reference sequence). The CDR3 totals 17 residues. Losses at the gene ends were 5 bases for V and 4 bases for J; bases not matched to a gene: 12. CDR3: CASSASFRDRGLYEQYF. CDR3 DNA: TGTGCCAGTAGTGCCTCCTTCCGGGACAGGGGGCTTTACGAGCAGTACTTC.

There are many counts of this clonotype. The chain is built from TRBV7-9 and TRBJ1-1, with D maybe TRBD1 (6 bases). The germline V and J ends were trimmed by 5 bases and 1 base, with 17 bases remaining between them. From germline, CDR1 is SEHNR and CDR2 FQNEAQ (reference sequence). The CDR3 loop spans 16 amino acids. The CDR3 DNA reads TGTGCCAGCAGCCCTCATACGGGACATACGAACACTGAAGCTTTCTTT. Translation gives CASSPHTGHTNTEAFF.

This clonotype was recorded many times. The chain carries TRBV7-3 and TRBJ2-3, with D perhaps TRBD1 (5 bases). Trimming removed 4 bases at V and 5 bases at J, with 10 bases between. The CDR3 is 13 amino acids. CDR1 SGHTA and CDR2 FQGTGA come from the germline V gene. CDR3 nucleotides: TGTGCCAGCAGCTCAGGGTTTCAAGATACGCAGTATTTT. Protein product: CASSSGFQDTQYF.

In the case of this clonotype: One end of the junction varies from germline; a read error may be responsible. The genes are TRBV7-2 and TRBJ2-1, with 7 bases aligning to TRBD2. CDR1 and CDR2 (germline): SGHTA, FQGNSA. There are 14 residues in the CDR3. The CDR3 loop is CASSLGRGWYEQSF. The CDR3 nucleotides read TGTGCCAGCAGCTTGGGGAGGGGATGGTATGAGCAGTCCTTC. The complete variable domain, with remaining parts taken from reference TRBV7-2 and TRBJ2-1, reads GAGVSQSPSNKVTEKGKDVELRCDPISGHTALYWYRQSLGQGLEFLIYFQGNSAPDKSGLPSDRFSAERTGGSVSTLTIQRTQQEDSAVYLCASSLGRGWYEQSFGPGTRLTVL.

In this sample, this clonotype turned up a few times. The rearrangement joins TRBV10-3 to TRBJ2-6, with no clear D. The germline V gene encodes CDR1 ENHRY and CDR2 SYGVKD. The V gene lost 3 bases and the J gene lost 1 base, with 4 bases spanning the gap. The CDR3 is 14 residues long. The CDR3 spells CAISERSGANVLTF. In DNA form, the CDR3 reads TGTGCCATCAGTGAAAGGTCTGGGGCCAACGTCCTGACTTTC.

This clonotype was detected a few times. The chain's CDR3 is CASSLVFPGTAHPYEQYF. DNA for the CDR3: TGTGCCAGCAGCTTAGTGTTCCCAGGGACAGCTCATCCCTACGAGCAGTACTTC. The rearrangement links TRBV7-9 to TRBJ2-7; 7 bases fit TRBD1. V dropped 1 base and J dropped 2; count of bases not matched to a gene: 14. CDR3 length: 18 amino acids. CDR1 is SEHNR and CDR2 is FQNEAQ in the germline V gene (reference sequence).

In its sample, this clonotype was seen many times. The chain couples TRBV12-3 or TRBV12-4 to TRBJ2-1, with 7 bases lining up with TRBD2. J gave up 4 bases and V 3 bases, and 6 bases lay outside the gene matches. The CDR3 extends over 15 amino acids. This CDR3 reads CASSFGREWYNEQFF. The CDR3 nucleotides are TGTGCCAGCAGTTTTGGGCGGGAGTGGTACAATGAGCAGTTCTTC.

This clonotype was seen ten or more times. This chain joins TRBV7-2 and TRBJ1-2; 8 bases fit TRBD1. The germline V gene encodes CDR1 SGHTA and CDR2 FQGNSA. Germline trimming cut 5 bases from V and 5 bases from J; bases unmatched to any gene: 16. The CDR3 is 17 amino acids. CDR3 nucleotides: TGTGCCAGCAGCCCTCGGCCTTGGGATACAGGGGGGTATGGCTACACCTTC. As protein: CASSPRPWDTGGYGYTF.

Many counts were recorded for this clonotype. The gene calls are TRBV27 and TRBJ2-1; weak D call: TRBD2 (6 bases). Per the germline V gene, CDR1 is MNHEY and CDR2 is SMNVEV (reference sequence). The CDR3 has 14 amino acids. V lost 6 bases to trimming and J lost 5 bases, with 14 bases between them. The CDR3 DNA reads as TGTGCCAGCAGGCCGAGACTAGACAACAATGAGCAGTTCTTC. Protein product: CASRPRLDNNEQFF.

This clonotype was counted many times. The rearrangement joins TRBV20-1 to TRBJ1-2; D is unclear. This CDR3 contains 10 residues. Germline assignment: CDR1 DFQATT and CDR2 SNEGSKA (reference sequence). Trimming stripped 5 bases from V and 4 bases from J, with 5 bases between. CDR3 amino acids: CSAFSYGYTF. The CDR3 DNA reads TGCAGTGCTTTCTCCTATGGCTACACCTTC.

This clonotype appeared a few times. This may stem from a read error, because a much larger clone lies one nucleotide away. Lacking the conserved final phenylalanine or tryptophan, this CDR3 likely reflects a read error. The J gene is TRBJ2-2, the V gene TRBV2; unclear D gene. Trimming took 1 base from V and 0 from J, leaving 9 bases between them. Germline CDR1 is SNHLY and CDR2 is FYNNEI. The CDR3 has 16 amino acids. The CDR3 region has the DNA TGTGCCAGCAGTGAAGGGTGGACCTCGAACACCGGGGAGCTGTTTCTT. Its protein is CASSEGWTSNTGELFL.

This sequence joins TRBV19 and TRBJ1-6, with unresolved D. Trimming left V 2 bases short and J 11 bases short, with 22 bases between. The CDR3 loop spans 17 amino acids. Germline V gene sequence: CDR1 LNHDA, CDR2 SQIVND (reference sequence). CDR3 region: CASSISPTVRRPTPLHF. The DNA of the CDR3 is TGTGCCAGTAGTATATCCCCGACCGTCCGGAGACCTACACCCCTCCACTTT.

This clonotype was counted only a few times. The J gene is TRBJ1-1, the V gene TRBV18; no firm D call. CDR3 length equals 15 residues. The germline V and J ends were trimmed by 2 bases and 8 bases, with 18 bases remaining between them. Germline V gene lookup returns CDR1 KGHSH and CDR2 LQKENI. CDR3 nucleotide sequence: TGTGCCAGCTCACCAGAAAGTGCCGGTGGGGAAGAAGCTTTCTTT. Amino acids: CASSPESAGGEEAFF.

The CDR3 region has the DNA TGCAGCGTTGGTCCGAACTCCTACGAGCAGTACTTC. Encoded protein: CSVGPNSYEQYF. The rearrangement uses TRBV29-1 and TRBJ2-7; D unresolved. CDR1 and CDR2 from the germline V gene are SQVTM and ANQGSEA. CDR3 size: 12 residues. The germline V and J ends were trimmed by 4 bases and 0 bases, with 7 bases remaining between them.

Ten or more counts support this clonotype. This chain joins TRBV28 and TRBJ2-7; D is perhaps TRBD2 (6 bases). This CDR3 is 14 amino acids long. CDR1 and CDR2 (germline): MDHEN, SYDVKM. V shed 6 bases and J shed 5 bases, with 17 bases lying between them. CDR3: CASRPLGGIDEQYF. Written as DNA, the CDR3 is TGTGCCAGCAGGCCCCTGGGCGGGATTGACGAGCAGTACTTC. The full variable domain, in which reference TRBV28 and TRBJ2-7 provide the parts outside the CDR3, is DVKVTQSSRYLVKRTGEKVFLECVQDMDHENMFWYRQDPGLGLRLIYFSYDVKMKEKGDIPEGYSVSREKKERFSLILESASTNQTSMYLCASRPLGGIDEQYFGPGTRLTVT.

About this clonotype itself: A much larger clone lies one base from this, so it may be a read error. This chain connects TRBV28 to TRBJ2-1, with D maybe TRBD1 (6 bases). The V gene lost 5 bases and the J gene lost 10 bases, with 12 bases spanning the gap. Germline-derived CDR1 and CDR2 are MDHEN and SYDVKM. The CDR3 runs to 12 residues. This chain's CDR3 is CASSEQGYEQFF. The CDR3 coding sequence is TGTGCCAGCAGTGAACAGGGCTACGAGCAGTTCTTC.

This clonotype was recorded a few times. The chain has TRBV7-9 and TRBJ1-1; perhaps TRBD1 as D (5 bases). This CDR3 region has 14 residues. CDR1 SEHNR and CDR2 FQNEAQ come from the germline V gene (reference sequence). V was pared by 7 bases and J by 5 bases, with 17 bases between. In nucleotides, the CDR3 is TGTGCCAGCACCGTCTCAGGGTCTTCAACTGAAGCTTTCTTT. This sequence encodes CASTVSGSSTEAFF.

Only a few counts were recorded for this clonotype. The genes are TRBV28 and TRBJ1-4, with TRBD1 as a possible D gene (6 bases). Germline CDR1 reads MDHEN; CDR2 reads SYDVKM. The germline V and J ends were trimmed by 7 bases and 6 bases, with 12 bases remaining between them. CDR3 length: 13 residues. The CDR3 here is CASNRDIYEKLFF. CDR3 DNA: TGTGCCAGCAACAGGGATATATATGAAAAACTGTTTTTT.

The chain employs TRBV11-2 and TRBJ2-7; no reliable D call. Trimming took 3 bases from V and 0 from J, leaving 12 bases between them. This CDR3 region has 15 residues. CDR1 is SGHAT and CDR2 is FQNNGV in the germline V gene. CDR3 in DNA: TGTGCCAGCAGCTTTGGAGTTTTCCACTCCTACGAGCAGTACTTC. Translated, it gives CASSFGVFHSYEQYF.

This chain connects TRBV19 to TRBJ1-1; D is unclear. The CDR3 is 12 amino acids. V lost 10 bases and J 2 bases, leaving 11 bases between the germline ends. Germline CDR1 and CDR2: LNHDA and SQIVND (reference sequence). The CDR3 DNA follows: TGTGCCACTTCAACGGTAAACACTGAAGCTTTCTTT. The encoded protein is CATSTVNTEAFF.

The table lists this clonotype with many counts. V is TRBV28 and J is TRBJ2-2, with 8 bases matching TRBD1. The CDR3 contains 16 residues. V gave up 3 bases and J gave up 4 bases; unmatched junction bases: 7. CDR1 is MDHEN and CDR2 is SYDVKM in the germline V gene. CDR3 amino acids: CASSFSRTGPTGELFF. For the CDR3, the DNA is TGTGCCAGCAGTTTCTCCCGGACAGGGCCCACCGGGGAGCTGTTTTTT.

The table lists this clonotype with a few counts. This chain links TRBV5-8 with TRBJ1-6, with TRBD1 as a possible D gene (5 bases). The V end lost 4 bases, the J end lost 10 bases, and 12 bases lay between the germline ends. CDR1 is SGHTS, CDR2 YDEGEE, per germline. The CDR3 is made up of 13 amino acids. Here the CDR3 reads CASSPGALSPLHF. The CDR3, as DNA: TGTGCCAGCAGCCCCGGGGCCCTGTCACCCCTCCACTTT.

About this clonotype: A much more abundant neighbour one base away suggests this may be a read error. V and J are TRBV5-1 and TRBJ2-7; TRBD2 agrees at 11 bases. CDR1 and CDR2 from the germline V gene are SGHRS and YFSETQ. This CDR3 is 15 amino acids long. This CDR3 is CASNLDLAGGDEQYF. The CDR3 coding sequence is TGCGCCAGCAACTTGGATCTAGCGGGAGGCGACGAGCAGTACTTC.

V is TRBV10-3 and J is TRBJ2-1; the D call may be TRBD1 or TRBD2 (6 bases each). The CDR3 length is 15 residues. V lost 8 bases and J 9 bases, leaving 23 bases between the germline ends. Germline-derived CDR1 and CDR2 are ENHRY and SYGVKD. The CDR3 DNA reads as TGTGCCATCGGTGGGGGGCCTAGCCCTTTCACTGAGCAGTTCTTC. This translates into CAIGGGPSPFTEQFF.

This clonotype was observed a few times. The chain carries TRBV18 and TRBJ2-5; TRBD1 is a possible D gene (5 bases). The CDR3 has 16 amino acids. CDR1 and CDR2 from the germline V gene are KGHSH and LQKENI. Trimming removed 2 bases at V and 5 bases at J, with 18 bases between. The CDR3: CASSPVPQGEWETQYF. DNA for the CDR3: TGTGCCAGCTCACCAGTACCGCAGGGCGAATGGGAGACCCAGTACTTC.